The 23 T cell receptor beta chains given below trace back to one sample, sequenced in a study of technical replicates of blood from several donors. Sequencing was performed with immunoSEQ multiplex PCR; in TCRdb, only in-frame clones are kept and a portion is missing. The table lists fewer than 65,000 clones, 80% to 90% of them singletons, with around 5.3% in the top ten. Sequenced material: PBMCs. These receptors all come from a human donor in good health. Some clones in this sample may be carry-over from other donors' samples.

This chain uses TRBV13 with TRBJ2-1, with D maybe TRBD2 (6 bases). Trimming took 8 bases from V and 7 from J, leaving 18 bases between them. CDR1 PRHDT and CDR2 FYEKMQ come from the germline V gene (reference sequence). The CDR3 has 14 residues. CDR3 DNA sequence: TGTGCCAGCCTCCGAGGAGGGAGGAAAAATGAGCAGTTCTTC. It is translated as CASLRGGRKNEQFF.

This chain joins TRBV11-2 and TRBJ2-7; 8 nucleotides agree with TRBD1. CDR3 length: 16 amino acids. Per the germline V gene, CDR1 is SGHAT and CDR2 is FQNNGV. The V and J ends lost 5 bases and 5 bases, in that order; junction bases with no gene match: 14. The CDR3, as DNA: TGTGCCAGCAGCCAACCCCGAGCAGGGGGCATCAACGAGCAGTACTTC. Translated, it gives CASSQPRAGGINEQYF.

In its sample, this clone was seen once. The chain has TRBV27 and TRBJ2-5, with 8 bases fitting TRBD1. The junction had 2 bases not matched to a gene; V was cut back by 5 bases and J by 3 bases. Germline CDR1 and CDR2: MNHEY and SMNVEV (reference sequence). The CDR3 is 13 residues long. Written as DNA, the CDR3 is TGTGCCAGCAGTGGACAGGGAGAAGAGACCCAGTACTTC. The encoded protein is CASSGQGEETQYF.

This clone was seen a few times. The chain couples TRBV13 to TRBJ2-1; 7 nucleotides agree with TRBD2. The ends lost 3 bases at V and 4 bases at J; junction bases unmatched: 6. This CDR3 is 15 amino acids long. CDR1 and CDR2 (germline): PRHDT, FYEKMQ (reference sequence). The DNA for the CDR3 is TGTGCCAGCAGCTTTGGGGGGGGTGGGTACAATGAGCAGTTCTTC. Its translation is CASSFGGGGYNEQFF.

This sequence joins TRBV7-3 and TRBJ2-3, with D possibly matching TRBD2 (6 bases). V shed 1 base and J shed 3 bases, with 14 bases lying between them. Germline values: CDR1 SGHTA, CDR2 FQGTGA. The length of the CDR3 is 16 residues. The DNA for the CDR3 is TGTGCCAGCAGCTTAATCGGGGGACGAGGGACAGATACGCAGTATTTT. Residues: CASSLIGGRGTDTQYF.

The chain employs TRBV10-3 and TRBJ2-1; TRBD2 matches 13 bases. Germline V lookup: CDR1 ENHRY, CDR2 SYGVKD. Trimming took 4 bases from V and 5 from J; bases not matched to a gene: 2. This CDR3 is built from 15 residues. The DNA of the CDR3 is TGTGCCATCAGTGGGACTAGCGGGGGCCACAATGAGCAGTTCTTC. Protein: CAISGTSGGHNEQFF.

The V and J genes are TRBV2 and TRBJ2-5; maybe TRBD2 (6 bases). V was pared by 4 bases and J by 4 bases, with 10 bases between. This CDR3 contains 13 residues. Germline CDR1 and CDR2: SNHLY and FYNNEI. The CDR3 nucleotides read TGTGCCAGCAGTGTAGGCGGGATAGAGACCCAGTACTTC. Translating it yields CASSVGGIETQYF. The full variable domain, rest sourced from reference TRBV2 and TRBJ2-5, is EPEVTQTPSHQVTQMGQEVILRCVPISNHLYFYWYRQILGQKVEFLVSFYNNEISEKSEIFDDQFSVERPDGSNFTLKIRSTKLEDSAMYFCASSVGGIETQYFGPGTRLLVL.

This sequence joins TRBV20-1 and TRBJ2-1; D is unresolved. Germline CDR1 and CDR2: DFQATT and SNEGSKA (reference sequence). Trimming cost V 3 bases and J 10 bases, with 10 bases left between them. This CDR3 is 11 amino acids long. CDR3 coding DNA: TGCAGTGCTAGTCTGGCGGTCGAGCAGTTCTTC. It yields the protein CSASLAVEQFF.

The CDR3 loop is CASSPGTGSSYEQYF. CDR3 nucleotides: TGCGCCAGCAGCCCCGGGACAGGAAGCTCCTACGAGCAGTACTTC. The chain employs TRBV4-1 and TRBJ2-7; 8 nucleotides line up with TRBD1. V was pared by 4 bases and J by 0 bases, with 5 bases of the junction left unmatched. Per the germline V gene, CDR1 is MGHRA and CDR2 is YSYEKL. CDR3 length: 15 residues.

The J gene is TRBJ2-1, the V gene TRBV7-3; 9 bases fit TRBD1. Germline CDR1 and CDR2: SGHTA and FQGTGA. With V trimmed by 5 bases and J by 8 bases, 4 bases remained unmatched. CDR3 size: 13 residues. The CDR3 region has the DNA TGTGCCAGCAGCCGACAGGGGGGTGATGAGCAGTTCTTC. Translated, it gives CASSRQGGDEQFF.

Worth noting for this clone: Since a far larger clone is one base different, this is likely a read error. The genes are TRBV5-6 and TRBJ1-1; D perhaps matches TRBD1 (6 bases). CDR1 is SGHDT, CDR2 YYEEEE, per germline. This CDR3 is built from 14 residues. V was clipped by 0 bases and J by 3 bases, with 9 bases between them. CDR3 in amino acids: CASSLGGGYTEAFF. DNA for the CDR3: TGTGCCAGCAGCTTGGGAGGGGGATACACTGAAGCTTTCTTT.

V is TRBV7-2 and J is TRBJ2-7, with 8 bases identical to TRBD2. Unmatched junction bases numbered 8, after V lost 3 bases and J lost 1 base. CDR3 length equals 16 residues. Germline CDR1 reads SGHTA; CDR2 reads FQGNSA. DNA of the CDR3: TGTGCCAGCAGCTTGGCTGCCGGGACTAGATCCTACGAGCAGTACTTC. Translation: CASSLAAGTRSYEQYF.

The rearrangement uses TRBV25-1 and TRBJ2-7; D uncertain. Germline CDR1 and CDR2: MGHDK and SYGVNS. With 3 bases removed from V and 6 bases from J, the gap between germline ends came to 15 bases. The CDR3 is 14 residues long. Written as DNA, the CDR3 is TGTGCCAGCAGTGACCTTGGTCCAGCGTCCGAGCAGTACTTC. This codes for CASSDLGPASEQYF.

J is TRBJ1-4 and V is TRBV10-3; no clear D. This CDR3 has 14 residues. Germline CDR1 reads ENHRY; CDR2 reads SYGVKD. V lost 3 bases and J lost 1, with 6 bases in between. In DNA, the CDR3 is TGTGCCATCAGTGATGAGGGAACTAATGAAAAACTGTTTTTT. Protein: CAISDEGTNEKLFF.

The chain combines TRBV2 with TRBJ2-1; D gene ambiguous. V dropped 4 bases and J dropped 6 bases, with 7 bases sitting between them. This CDR3 has 12 residues. CDR1 SNHLY and CDR2 FYNNEI come from the germline V gene. As DNA, the CDR3 is TGTGCCAGCAGTGTGCCCGGCAATGAGCAGTTCTTC. It yields the protein CASSVPGNEQFF.

The chain couples TRBV29-1 to TRBJ2-6; 10 positions match TRBD2. Trimming removed 6 bases from V and 0 bases from J; junction bases left unmatched: 11. The CDR3 has 18 residues. Germline assignment: CDR1 SQVTM and CDR2 ANQGSEA. CDR3 DNA sequence: TGCAGCGTCGCCCGACTAGCGGGTTCTACCTCTGGGGCCAACGTCCTGACTTTC. Translating it yields CSVARLAGSTSGANVLTF.

The rearrangement uses TRBV5-8 and TRBJ2-7; 10 positions agree with TRBD2. Trimming removed 0 bases from V and 2 bases from J; junction bases left unmatched: 2. This CDR3 is built from 15 residues. Per the germline V gene, CDR1 is SGHTS and CDR2 is YDEGEE. The CDR3 region has the DNA TGTGCCAGCAGCTTGGACCTAGCGGGGGCCTACGAGCAGTACTTC. Its protein product is CASSLDLAGAYEQYF.

The chain links TRBV28 to TRBJ2-3; perhaps TRBD2 as D (7 bases). The V end was cut by 5 bases, the J end by 2 bases, with 14 bases between. CDR3 length: 15 amino acids. Germline V gene data show CDR1 as MDHEN and CDR2 as SYDVKM. DNA for the CDR3: TGTGCCAGCAGTCCACCCGGGGGGCCCACAGATACGCAGTATTTT. As protein: CASSPPGGPTDTQYF.

The CDR3: CASTRGGSGYTF. The CDR3 nucleotides read TGTGCCAGCACCCGAGGCGGTTCAGGCTACACCTTC. V gene TRBV6-5 combines with J gene TRBJ1-2; the D is unclear. V was pared by 7 bases and J by 8 bases, with 14 bases between. The CDR3 is 12 amino acids. CDR1 is MNHEY, CDR2 SVGAGI, per germline.

V is TRBV4-3 and J is TRBJ2-3, with no clear D. The germline gives CDR1 LGHNA, CDR2 YSLEER. The CDR3 is made up of 10 amino acids. Trimming took off 3 bases at V and 7 bases at J, with 2 bases between the two ends. CDR3 in DNA: TGCGCCAGCAGCCACTATACGCAGTATTTT. This gives the protein CASSHYTQYF.

This chain connects TRBV25-1 to TRBJ2-4, with D unclear. This CDR3 is 17 amino acids long. Deletions cut 0 bases from V and 0 bases from J, with 12 bases between. Germline V gives CDR1 MGHDK, CDR2 SYGVNS. DNA for the CDR3: TGTGCCAGCAGTGAATATGGTGGCACCCCAGCCAAAAACATTCAGTACTTC. Translated: CASSEYGGTPAKNIQYF.

The rearrangement links TRBV7-9 to TRBJ2-3, with D possibly TRBD2 on 6 matching bases. CDR3 length: 12 residues. V was clipped by 10 bases and J by 2 bases, with 10 bases between them. CDR1 and CDR2 from the germline V gene are SEHNR and FQNEAQ (reference sequence). The CDR3 region is CATAGDTDTQYF. The CDR3 DNA sequence: TGTGCCACAGCGGGTGACACAGATACGCAGTATTTT.

The J gene is TRBJ2-5, the V gene TRBV2; TRBD1 matches at 9 bases. V was pared by 7 bases and J by 4 bases, with 10 bases of the junction left unmatched. The CDR3 has 15 amino acids. Germline V CDR1 and CDR2: SNHLY, FYNNEI. As DNA, the CDR3 is TGTGCCAGCATGTGGGGGGACAGGGTCTTAGAGACCCAGTACTTC. This codes for CASMWGDRVLETQYF.